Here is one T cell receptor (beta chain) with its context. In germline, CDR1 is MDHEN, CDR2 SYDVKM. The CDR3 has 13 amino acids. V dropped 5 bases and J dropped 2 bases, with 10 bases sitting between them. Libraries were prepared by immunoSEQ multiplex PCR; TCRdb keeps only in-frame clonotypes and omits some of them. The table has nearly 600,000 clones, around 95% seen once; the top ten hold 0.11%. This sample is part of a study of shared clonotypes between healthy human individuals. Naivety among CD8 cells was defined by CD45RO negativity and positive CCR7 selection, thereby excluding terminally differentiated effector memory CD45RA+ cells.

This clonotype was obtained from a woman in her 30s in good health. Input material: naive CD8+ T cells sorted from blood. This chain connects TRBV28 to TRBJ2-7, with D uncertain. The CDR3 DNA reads TGTGCCAGCAGTCCAGACTCCCCCTACGAGCAGTACTTC. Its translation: CASSPDSPYEQYF.